This record concerns one T cell receptor beta chain sequence. These data come from a study of radiation and T cells in renal cell carcinoma. Time point reported: blood 2 weeks post-SBRT. The sample's treatment: 15 Gy SBRT to primary tumor, nephrectomy 4 weeks later. Losses at the gene ends were 6 bases for V and 10 bases for J; bases not matched to a gene: 4. This CDR3 has 12 residues. In germline, CDR1 is WSHSY, CDR2 SAAADI. Assay: immunoSEQ multiplex PCR; the TCRdb copy retains only in-frame clones and omits some. The table has 150,000 to 180,000 clones, roughly 89% seen once. This sequence joins TRBV10-2 and TRBJ1-4; 8 bases align to TRBD1. Specimen: blood, collected from a patient whose treatment included radiotherapy and nephrectomy. The receptor was derived from a woman aged 45-65 years with renal cell carcinoma. CDR3: CASRTGAGKLFF. The CDR3 DNA reads as TGCGCCAGCAGGACAGGGGCGGGAAAACTGTTTTTT.